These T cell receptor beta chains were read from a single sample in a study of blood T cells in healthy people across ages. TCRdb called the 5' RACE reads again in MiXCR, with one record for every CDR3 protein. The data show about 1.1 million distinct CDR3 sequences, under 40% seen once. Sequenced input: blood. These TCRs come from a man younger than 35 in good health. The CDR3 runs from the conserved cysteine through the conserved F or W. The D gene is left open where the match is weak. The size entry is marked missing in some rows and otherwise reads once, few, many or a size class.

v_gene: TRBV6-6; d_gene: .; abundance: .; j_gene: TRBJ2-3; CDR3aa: CASSYHPGTPGDTQYF; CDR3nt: TGTGCCAGCAGTTACCACCCGGGGACCCCTGGGGATACGCAGTATTTT
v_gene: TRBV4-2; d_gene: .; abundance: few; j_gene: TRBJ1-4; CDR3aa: CASSQDRRTSNGEKLFF; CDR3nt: TGTGCCAGCAGCCAAGATCGACGGACATCCAACGGTGAAAAACTGTTTTTT
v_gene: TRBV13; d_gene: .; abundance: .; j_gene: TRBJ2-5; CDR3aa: CASSLLAWARDEQYF; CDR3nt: TGTGCCAGCAGCCTCCTTGCTTGGGCCAGGGATGAGCAGTACTTC
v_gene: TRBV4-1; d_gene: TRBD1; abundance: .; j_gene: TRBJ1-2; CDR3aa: CASSLDLPGVTGGHFKKNYGYTF; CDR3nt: TGCGCCAGCAGCCTAGACCTGCCGGGGGTTACAGGGGGTCACTTCAAAAAAAACTATGGCTACACCTTC
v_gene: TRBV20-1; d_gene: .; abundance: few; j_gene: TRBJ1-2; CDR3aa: CSARDSLMGYGYTF; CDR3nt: TGCAGTGCTAGAGATTCCCTGATGGGCTATGGCTACACCTTC
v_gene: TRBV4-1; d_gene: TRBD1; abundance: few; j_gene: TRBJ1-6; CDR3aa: CASSQDWTGRSPLHF; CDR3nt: TGCGCCAGCAGCCAAGATTGGACAGGGCGATCACCCCTCCACTTT
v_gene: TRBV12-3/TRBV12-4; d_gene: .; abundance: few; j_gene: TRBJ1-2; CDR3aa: CASSLTQTVYGYTF; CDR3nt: TGTGCCAGCAGTTTAACCCAGACCGTCTATGGCTACACCTTC
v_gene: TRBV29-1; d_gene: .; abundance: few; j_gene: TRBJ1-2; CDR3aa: CSVVEQGSYGYTF; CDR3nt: TGCAGCGTTGTAGAACAGGGTTCCTATGGCTACACCTTC
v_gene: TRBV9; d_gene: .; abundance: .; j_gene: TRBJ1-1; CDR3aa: CASSVEGLMNTEAFF; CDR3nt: TGTGCCAGCAGCGTAGAGGGGCTTATGAACACTGAAGCTTTCTTT
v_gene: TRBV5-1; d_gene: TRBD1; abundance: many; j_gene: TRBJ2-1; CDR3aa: CASSLAGTGTYNEQFF; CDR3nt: TGCGCCAGCAGCTTGGCCGGGACAGGGACATACAATGAGCAGTTCTTC
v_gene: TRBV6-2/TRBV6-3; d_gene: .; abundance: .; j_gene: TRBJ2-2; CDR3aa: CASSYSRSLNTGELFF; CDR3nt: TGTGCCAGCAGTTACTCGAGGAGTCTGAACACCGGGGAGCTGTTTTTT
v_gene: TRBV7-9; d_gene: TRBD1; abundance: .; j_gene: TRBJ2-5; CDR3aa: CASSGPGDRGPETQYF; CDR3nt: TGTGCCAGCAGCGGCCCCGGGGACAGGGGGCCTGAGACCCAGTACTTC
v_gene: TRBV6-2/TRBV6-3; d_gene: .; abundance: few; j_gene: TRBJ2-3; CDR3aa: CASSLRKLGTDTQYF; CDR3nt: TGTGCCAGCAGCCTTCGGAAGTTGGGAACAGATACGCAGTATTTT
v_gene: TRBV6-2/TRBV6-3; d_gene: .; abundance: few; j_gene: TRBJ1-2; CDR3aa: CASKATDGRSNGYTF; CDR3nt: TGTGCCAGCAAGGCTACGGACGGCCGCAGCAATGGCTACACCTTC
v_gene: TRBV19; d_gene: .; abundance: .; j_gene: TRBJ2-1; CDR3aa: CASSIESLLANPFF; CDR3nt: TGTGCCAGTAGTATAGAATCTTTACTTGCAAATCCGTTCTTC
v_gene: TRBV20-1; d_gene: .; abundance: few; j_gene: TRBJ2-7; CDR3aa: CSASNHRDEQYF; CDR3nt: TGCAGTGCTAGCAACCACAGGGACGAGCAGTACTTC
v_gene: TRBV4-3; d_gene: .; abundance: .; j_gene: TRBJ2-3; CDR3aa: CASSQDGGPLDAQYF; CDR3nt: TGCGCCAGCAGCCAAGATGGGGGCCCGCTGGATGCGCAGTATTTT
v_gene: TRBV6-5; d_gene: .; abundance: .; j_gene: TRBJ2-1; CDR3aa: CASSLGSHEQFF; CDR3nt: TGTGCCAGCAGTCTAGGGAGCCATGAGCAGTTCTTC
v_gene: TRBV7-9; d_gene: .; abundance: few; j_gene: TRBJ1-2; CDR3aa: CASSWSHRADGYTF; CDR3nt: TGTGCCAGCAGCTGGAGTCACAGGGCAGATGGCTACACCTTC
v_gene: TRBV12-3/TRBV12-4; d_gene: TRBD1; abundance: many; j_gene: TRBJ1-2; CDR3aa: CASSRGDRGYGYTF; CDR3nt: TGTGCCAGCAGCCGGGGGGACAGGGGGTATGGCTACACCTTC
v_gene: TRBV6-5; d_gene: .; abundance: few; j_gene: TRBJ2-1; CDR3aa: CASTPTVGYNEQFF; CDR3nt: TGTGCCAGCACTCCCACGGTAGGCTACAATGAGCAGTTCTTC
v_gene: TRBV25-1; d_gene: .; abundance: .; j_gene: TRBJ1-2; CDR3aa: CASSDQGSFHYGYTF; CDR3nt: TGTGCCAGCAGTGATCAGGGTAGTTTCCACTATGGCTACACCTTC
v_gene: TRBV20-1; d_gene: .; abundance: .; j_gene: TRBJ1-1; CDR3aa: CSARAQAMNTEAFF; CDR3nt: TGCAGTGCTAGAGCACAGGCAATGAACACTGAAGCTTTCTTT
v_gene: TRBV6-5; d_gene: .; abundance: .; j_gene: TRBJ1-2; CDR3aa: CASSPTGVFYTF; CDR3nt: TGTGCCAGCAGCCCGACCGGAGTTTTCTACACCTTC
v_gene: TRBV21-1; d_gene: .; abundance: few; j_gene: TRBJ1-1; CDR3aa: CASSKDGRGLNTEAFF; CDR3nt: TGTGCCAGCAGCAAAGACGGAAGGGGGCTCAACACTGAAGCTTTCTTT
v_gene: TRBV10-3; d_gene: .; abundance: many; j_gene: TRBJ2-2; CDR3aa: CAISPQPPGDSNTGELFF; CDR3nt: TGTGCCATCAGCCCTCAACCTCCCGGGGACTCGAACACCGGGGAGCTGTTTTTT
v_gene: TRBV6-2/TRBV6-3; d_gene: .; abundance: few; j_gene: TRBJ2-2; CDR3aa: CASSQPPTGGTGELFF; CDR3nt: TGTGCCAGCAGTCAACCTCCCACCGGGGGAACCGGGGAGCTGTTTTTT
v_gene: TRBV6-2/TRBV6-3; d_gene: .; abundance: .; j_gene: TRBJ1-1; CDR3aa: CASSYKGITEAFF; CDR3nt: TGTGCCAGCAGTTACAAGGGAATAACTGAAGCTTTCTTT
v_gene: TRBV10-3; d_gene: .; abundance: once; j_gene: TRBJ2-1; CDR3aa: CAIGGRGTYNEQFF; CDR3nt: TGTGCCATCGGGGGACGGGGAACCTACAATGAGCAGTTCTTC
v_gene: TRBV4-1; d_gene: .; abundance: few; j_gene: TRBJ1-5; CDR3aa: CASSKEVVEGGQHF; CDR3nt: TGCGCCAGCAGCAAAGAGGTGGTGGAAGGGGGACAGCATTTT
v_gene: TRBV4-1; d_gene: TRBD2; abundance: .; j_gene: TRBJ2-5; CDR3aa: CASSQGLAGFQETQYF; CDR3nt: TGCGCCAGCAGCCAAGGTCTAGCGGGGTTTCAAGAGACCCAGTACTTC